The 19 T cell receptor beta chains given below trace back to one sample, sequenced in a study of preoperative IRX-2 immunotherapy in early breast cancer. Sequenced by immunoSEQ multiplex PCR; TCRdb stores in-frame clones only, minus some. The profile shows about 45,000 clones, roughly 80% of them singletons. The treatment: preoperative locoregional IRX-2 cytokine immunotherapy. Here the sequenced sample was tumor tissue, taken after IRX-2 immunotherapy. The receptors come from a human donor with breast cancer.

V is TRBV12-5 and J is TRBJ1-2, with 9 bases that match TRBD1. This CDR3 has 13 residues. Germline CDR1 LGHNT, CDR2 FRNRAP. The CDR3 is CATPGQGSYGYTF. CDR3 sequence (DNA): TGTGCCACGCCCGGACAGGGGAGCTATGGCTACACCTTC.

The rearrangement uses TRBV28 and TRBJ1-5, with unresolved D. CDR1 is MDHEN and CDR2 is SYDVKM in the germline V gene. The CDR3 has 13 amino acids. V was pared by 3 bases and J by 7 bases, with 10 bases between. The CDR3 DNA sequence: TGTGCCAGCAGTTTCAGATTGTGGCAGCCCCAGCATTTT. Residues: CASSFRLWQPQHF.

The chain uses TRBV2 and TRBJ2-1; 9 nucleotides agree with TRBD2. V trimming: 4 bases; J trimming: 5 bases; junction bases outside the gene matches: 6. The germline gives CDR1 SNHLY, CDR2 FYNNEI. CDR3 length: 15 amino acids. The CDR3 sequence is CASSARRLADNEQFF. The CDR3, as DNA: TGTGCCAGCAGTGCCCGTCGACTAGCGGACAATGAGCAGTTCTTC.

The chain uses TRBV14 and TRBJ2-5; D is possibly TRBD2 (5 bases). The CDR3 covers 14 residues. V was shortened by 0 bases and J by 4 bases, with 9 bases between the two germline ends. Germline V CDR1 and CDR2: SGHDN, FVKESK. CDR3 bases: TGTGCCAGCAGCCAAGATCTGGGGAGAGAGACCCAGTACTTC. Protein product: CASSQDLGRETQYF.

V usage is TRBV1 and J usage is TRBJ2-5. TRBV1 is assigned pseudogene status. The CDR3 sequence is 13 residues long. CDR3 bases: TGCGCCAGCAGCCAAGGGGGATGGGAGACCCAGTACTTC. Amino acids: CASSQGGWETQYF.

The rearrangement joins TRBV28 to TRBJ1-3; TRBD1 matches at 8 bases. The V segment lost 5 bases and the J segment 1 base; nucleotides outside the gene matches: 1. Germline V gives CDR1 MDHEN, CDR2 SYDVKM. CDR3 length: 14 amino acids. The CDR3 DNA follows: TGTGCCAGCAGTCGACAGGGGTCTGGAAACACCATATATTTT. Protein product: CASSRQGSGNTIYF.

The gene calls are TRBV6-8 and TRBJ2-1; 11 bases are shared with TRBD2. V shed 6 bases and J 7 bases; nucleotides not matched to a gene: 8. Germline assignment: CDR1 MNHGY and CDR2 SAAAGT. The CDR3 covers 15 residues. The DNA for the CDR3 is TGTGCCAGCAGCGATAGCGGGGGGGATTGGAATGAGCAGTTCTTC. Translated, it gives CASSDSGGDWNEQFF.

The chain couples TRBV11-3 to TRBJ2-1, with D possibly TRBD2 on 5 matching bases. CDR3 size: 15 residues. V shed 5 bases and J shed 4 bases, with 15 bases lying between them. CDR1 SGHNT and CDR2 YENEEA come from the germline V gene. CDR3 nucleotides: TGTGCCAGCAGCGGCGACTACCAACGTTACAATGAGCAGTTCTTC. Translated: CASSGDYQRYNEQFF.

This clone was seen only a few times. J is TRBJ2-7 and V is TRBV11-3, with D possibly matching TRBD2 (5 bases). V lost 6 bases to trimming and J lost 1 base, with 13 bases between them. This CDR3 region has 14 residues. The germline V gene encodes CDR1 SGHNT and CDR2 YENEEA. The CDR3 DNA reads TGTGCCAGCAGGTCAGCCGGGGATTCCTACGAGCAGTACTTC. Amino acids: CASRSAGDSYEQYF. Looking up the rest from reference TRBV11-3 and TRBJ2-7 gives the full variable domain: EAGVVQSPRYKIIEKKQPVAFWCNPISGHNTLYWYLQNLGQGPELLIRYENEEAVDDSQLPKDRFSAERLKGVDSTLKIQPAELGDSAVYLCASRSAGDSYEQYFGPGTRLTVT.

This clone showed up just a few times. This chain joins TRBV5-1 and TRBJ2-7; D is ambiguous. In germline, CDR1 is SGHRS, CDR2 YFSETQ. V lost 0 bases and J lost 0, with 7 bases in between. This CDR3 is built from 14 residues. CDR3 in amino acids: CASSLERSSYEQYF. In DNA form, the CDR3 reads TGCGCCAGCAGCTTGGAGAGGAGCTCCTACGAGCAGTACTTC.

The genes are TRBV5-1 and TRBJ1-3; 8 bases are a match to TRBD1. V was clipped by 4 bases and J by 1 base; unmatched bases: 1. This CDR3 is built from 14 residues. CDR1 and CDR2 from the germline V gene are SGHRS and YFSETQ. The CDR3 coding sequence is TGCGCCAGCAGCGACAGGGGATCTGGAAACACCATATATTTT. This translates into CASSDRGSGNTIYF.

J is TRBJ1-3 and V is TRBV6-8; 7 nucleotides align to TRBD1. With 6 bases clipped from V and 1 base from J, the junction kept 12 bases outside the gene matches. CDR1 is MNHGY, CDR2 SAAAGT, per germline. The length of the CDR3 is 17 residues. The CDR3 region is CASRGQAAFWSGNTIYF. In nucleotides, the CDR3 is TGTGCCAGCAGAGGACAGGCTGCCTTCTGGTCTGGAAACACCATATATTTT.

The chain employs TRBV5-1 and TRBJ1-2, with 11 bases that match TRBD1. J gave up 7 bases and V 0 bases, and 5 bases lay outside the gene matches. The CDR3 is 15 residues long. CDR1 and CDR2 (germline): SGHRS, YFSETQ. CDR3 DNA: TGCGCCAGCAGCTTGGAAGGACAGGGGGCGGGTGGCTACACCTTC. The encoded protein is CASSLEGQGAGGYTF. Complete variable domain (other parts from reference TRBV5-1 and TRBJ1-2): KAGVTQTPRYLIKTRGQQVTLSCSPISGHRSVSWYQQTPGQGLQFLFEYFSETQRNKGNFPGRFSGRQFSNSRSEMNVSTLELGDSALYLCASSLEGQGAGGYTFGSGTRLTVV.

The V gene is TRBV5-1, the J gene TRBJ2-2, with unresolved D. From germline, CDR1 is SGHRS and CDR2 YFSETQ. Between the trimmed V and J ends, which lost 0 bases and 3 bases, there was a span of 9 bases. This CDR3 region has 15 residues. CDR3 in DNA: TGCGCCAGCAGCTTGGTGGGGTCAGACACCGGGGAGCTGTTTTTT. This encodes CASSLVGSDTGELFF.

The chain has TRBV18 and TRBJ2-5; no clear D gene. CDR3 length equals 13 residues. Trimming removed 2 bases at V and 5 bases at J, with 9 bases between. The germline V gene has CDR1 KGHSH and CDR2 LQKENI. The DNA for the CDR3 is TGTGCCAGCTCACCAGCTGCCTCGGAGACCCAGTACTTC. The encoded protein is CASSPAASETQYF.

V gene TRBV1 combines with J gene TRBJ1-2; TRBD1 was called by the table and not checked on the DNA. TRBV1 is described as a pseudogene. The length of the CDR3 is 18 residues. The CDR3 spells CASSQDRRRGVTNYGYTF. The CDR3 DNA follows: TGCGCCAGCAGCCAAGATCGTCGCAGGGGGGTAACTAACTATGGCTACACCTTC.

This chain uses TRBV5-1 with TRBJ2-2; D is unclear. The CDR3 totals 15 residues. CDR1 is SGHRS, CDR2 YFSETQ, per germline. The V and J ends lost 1 base and 4 bases respectively, with 11 bases between them. CDR3 region: CASSLTSAPTGELFF. CDR3 DNA: TGCGCCAGCAGCTTGACGTCAGCCCCCACCGGGGAGCTGTTTTTT.

The chain couples TRBV11-3 to TRBJ1-1; perhaps TRBD1 as D (5 bases). V lost 5 bases to trimming and J lost 5 bases, with 18 bases between them. The CDR3 runs to 15 residues. Per germline, CDR1 SGHNT and CDR2 YENEEA. CDR3 sequence (DNA): TGTGCCAGCAGCCCTACCGGGGGTTGGGAAACTGAAGCTTTCTTT. It is translated as CASSPTGGWETEAFF.

V usage is TRBV30 and J usage is TRBJ2-3; the match to TRBD1 covers 8 bases. CDR1 and CDR2 (germline): GTSNPN, SVGIG (reference sequence). J lost 5 bases, V lost 2 bases, and 9 bases had no gene match. The CDR3 loop spans 15 amino acids. CDR3 nucleotide sequence: TGTGCCTGGAGTCCCGGGACAGGACAACGAGATACGCAGTATTTT. Protein sequence: CAWSPGTGQRDTQYF.